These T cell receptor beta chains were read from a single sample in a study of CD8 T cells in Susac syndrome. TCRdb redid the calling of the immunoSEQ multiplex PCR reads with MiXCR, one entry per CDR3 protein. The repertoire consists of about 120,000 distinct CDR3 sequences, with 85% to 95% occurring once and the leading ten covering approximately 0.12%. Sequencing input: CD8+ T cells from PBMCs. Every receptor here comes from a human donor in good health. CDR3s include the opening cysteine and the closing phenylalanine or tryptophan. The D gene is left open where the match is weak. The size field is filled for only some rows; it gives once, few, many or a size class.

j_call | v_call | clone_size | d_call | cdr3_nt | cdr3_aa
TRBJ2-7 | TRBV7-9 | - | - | TGTGCCAGCAGCTCCGAGACCGGAAATAATCCCTACGAGCAGTACTTC | CASSSETGNNPYEQYF
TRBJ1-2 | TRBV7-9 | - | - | TGTGCCAGCAGCTTACAGGGGAAGGGCTACACCTTC | CASSLQGKGYTF
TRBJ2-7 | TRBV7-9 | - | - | TGTGCCAGCAGCCTCGGAGGAGACGAGAACTACGAGCAGTACTTC | CASSLGGDENYEQYF
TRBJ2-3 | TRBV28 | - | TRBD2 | TGTGCCAGCAGACCCGGGACTAGCCTCACAGATACGCAGTATTTT | CASRPGTSLTDTQYF
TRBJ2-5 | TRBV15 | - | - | TGTGCCACCAGCAGAGACGGGGATTACCAAGAGACCCAGTACTTC | CATSRDGDYQETQYF
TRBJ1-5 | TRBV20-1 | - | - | TGCAGTGCTAGTCACGACAGCAAGAGCAATCAGCCCCAGCATTTT | CSASHDSKSNQPQHF
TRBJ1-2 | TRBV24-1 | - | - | TGTGCCACCAGTGATTCCCAGGGCAGGGAAAGCTACACCTTC | CATSDSQGRESYTF
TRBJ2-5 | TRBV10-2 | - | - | TGCGCCACCCTCCTGGCCGAGACCCAGTACTTC | CATLLAETQYF
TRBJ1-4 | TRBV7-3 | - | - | TGTGCCAGCACCGAGGAGAGGGGACCAGAAAAACTGTTTTTT | CASTEERGPEKLFF
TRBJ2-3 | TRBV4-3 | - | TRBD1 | TGCGCCAGCAGCCAACCGGGACAGGGTACCACAGATACGCAGTATTTT | CASSQPGQGTTDTQYF
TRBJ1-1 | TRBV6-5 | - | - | TGTGCCAGCCACTCCACGGGCGGTACTGAAGCTTTCTTT | CASHSTGGTEAFF
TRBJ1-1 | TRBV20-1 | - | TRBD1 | TGCAGTGCTGACAGGGTCGATACTGAAGCTTTCTTT | CSADRVDTEAFF
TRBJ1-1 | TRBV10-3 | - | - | - | CAISSSGRGNTEAFF
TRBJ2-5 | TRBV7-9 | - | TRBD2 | TGTGCCAGCAGCTTAGCCGTAGCGGGACAAGAGACCCAGTACTTC | CASSLAVAGQETQYF
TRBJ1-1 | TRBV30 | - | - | TGTGCCTGGGAACAGGAGCCTCTGAACACTGAAGCTTTCTTT | CAWEQEPLNTEAFF
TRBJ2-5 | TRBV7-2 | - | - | TGTGCCAGCAGCGCGGGGCAGTTACGCACGGCCCAGTACTTC | CASSAGQLRTAQYF
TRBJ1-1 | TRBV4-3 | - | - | TGCGCCAGCAGCCAAGAGGCGGGTCGCGGGTATGCTTTCTTT | CASSQEAGRGYAFF
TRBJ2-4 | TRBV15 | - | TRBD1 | TGTGCCACCAGCAGAGATCAGGGGACAGGCGATGCCAAAAACATTCAGTACTTC | CATSRDQGTGDAKNIQYF
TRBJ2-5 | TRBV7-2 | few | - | TGTGCCAGCAGCTACTCCCAAGAGACCCAGTACTTC | CASSYSQETQYF
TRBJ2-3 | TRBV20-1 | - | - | TGCAGTGCGCGTCCTCCCCCCGATACGCAGTATTTT | CSARPPPDTQYF
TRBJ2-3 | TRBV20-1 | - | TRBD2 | TGCAGTGCTAGAGACCCGGGGGGAGCCGCAGATACGCAGTATTTT | CSARDPGGAADTQYF
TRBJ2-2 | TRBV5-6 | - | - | TGTGCCAGCAGGACCAGAACCGGGGAGCTGTTTTTT | CASRTRTGELFF
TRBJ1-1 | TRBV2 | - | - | TGTGCCAGCAGTCAAAATGGGTTAGGGGGCACTGAAGCTTTCTTT | CASSQNGLGGTEAFF
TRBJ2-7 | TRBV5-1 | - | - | TGCGCCAGCAGCTTGGGGGGACAATACTACGAGCAGTACTTC | CASSLGGQYYEQYF
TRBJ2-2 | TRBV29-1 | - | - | TGCAGCGTCAATGAGCTCGCGAACACCGGGGAGCTGTTTTTT | CSVNELANTGELFF
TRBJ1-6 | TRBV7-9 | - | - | TGTGCCAGCAGCTTAGATTCACCCCTCCACTTT | CASSLDSPLHF
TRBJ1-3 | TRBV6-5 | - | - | TGTGCCAGCAGCCCCGGTGGGGGAAACACCATATATTTT | CASSPGGGNTIYF
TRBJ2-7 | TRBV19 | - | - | TGTGCCAGTAGTACGTTTGAGACTCTTTACGAGCAGTACTTC | CASSTFETLYEQYF
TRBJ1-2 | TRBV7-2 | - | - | TGTGCCAGCAGCCCCTCGAGGGGGAGCTATGGCTACACCTTC | CASSPSRGSYGYTF
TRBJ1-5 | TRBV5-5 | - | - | TGTGCCAGCAGCTCCGGGGGACCGGACAGCTATCAGCCCCAGCATTTT | CASSSGGPDSYQPQHF
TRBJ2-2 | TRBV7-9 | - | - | TGTGCCAGCAGCCTACAAAACGCCTTCGGGACACAGAGGGCCGGGGAGCTGTTTTTT | CASSLQNAFGTQRAGELFF
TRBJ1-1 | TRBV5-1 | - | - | TGCGCCAGCAGCGTTACAGGGACCATGAACACTGAAGCTTTCTTT | CASSVTGTMNTEAFF
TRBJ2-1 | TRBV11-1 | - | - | TGTGCCAGCAGCCTGAGTATGGATGGGGGCTCCTACAATGAGCAGTTCTTC | CASSLSMDGGSYNEQFF
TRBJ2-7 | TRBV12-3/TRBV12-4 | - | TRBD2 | TGTGCCAGCAGTTTAGACAACATGTTCCGACTAGCGGGGGGGAGCGAGCAGTACTTC | CASSLDNMFRLAGGSEQYF
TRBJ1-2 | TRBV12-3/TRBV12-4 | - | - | TGTGCCAGCAGCGATAGGGCCTCAGCCTATGGCTACACCTTC | CASSDRASAYGYTF
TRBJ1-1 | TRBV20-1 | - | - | TGCAGTGCTAGGATAGAGGGGCGGATGAACACTGAAGCTTTCTTT | CSARIEGRMNTEAFF
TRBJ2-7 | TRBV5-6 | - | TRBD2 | TGTGCCAGCAGCTTGGATCCGGGAGGGACGGCCTACGAGCAGTACTTC | CASSLDPGGTAYEQYF
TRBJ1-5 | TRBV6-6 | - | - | TGTGCCAGCAGGCTGCCCGGGCCCAATCAGCCCCAGCATTTT | CASRLPGPNQPQHF
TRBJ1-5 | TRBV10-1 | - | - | TGCGCCAGCGACGAAAAGCCCCAGCATTTT | CASDEKPQHF
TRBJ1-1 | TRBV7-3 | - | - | TGTGCCAGCAGCTTAGAAACGGACACTGAAGCTTTCTTT | CASSLETDTEAFF
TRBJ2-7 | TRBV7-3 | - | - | TGTGCCAGCAGCTTGGGACACACCTACGAGCAGTACTTC | CASSLGHTYEQYF
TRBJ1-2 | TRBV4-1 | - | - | TGCGCCAGCAGCCAAGAGGAGGGAGGCTATGGCTACACCTTC | CASSQEEGGYGYTF
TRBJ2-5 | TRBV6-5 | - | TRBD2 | TGTGCCAGCAGCCTAAAGGGAGGGGTTAAAGAGACCCAGTACTTC | CASSLKGGVKETQYF
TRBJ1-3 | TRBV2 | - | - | TGTGCCAGCAAACAGGAGAGCTCTGGAAACACCATATATTTT | CASKQESSGNTIYF
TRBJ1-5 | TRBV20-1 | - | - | TGCAGTGCTAGCGGCGACAAGGGTGATCGAGGCTATAGCAATCAGCCCCAGCATTTT | CSASGDKGDRGYSNQPQHF
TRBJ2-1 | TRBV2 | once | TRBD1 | TGTGCCAGCAGGGTACAGGGGGTAGGAAATGAGCAGTTCTTC | CASRVQGVGNEQFF
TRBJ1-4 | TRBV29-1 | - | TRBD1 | TGCAGCGCGCTAACAGGGGCCGGAGGAGAAAAACTGTTTTTT | CSALTGAGGEKLFF
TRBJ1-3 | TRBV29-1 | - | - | TGCAGCGTTGAAGGTTACCAGGGGCCCCGAAACACCATATATTTT | CSVEGYQGPRNTIYF
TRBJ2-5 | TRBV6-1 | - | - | TGTGCCAGCAGTGAGACAAGAAAAGAGACCCAGTACTTC | CASSETRKETQYF
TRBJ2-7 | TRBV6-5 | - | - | TGTGCCAGCAGTTACTCGGATAGCCAGTGGGATCCTTTCTTC | CASSYSDSQWDPFF
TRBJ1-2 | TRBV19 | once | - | TGTGCCAGTAAGTCTAGGACGGTCGAATATGGCTACACCTTC | CASKSRTVEYGYTF